The rows below give T cell receptor beta chains drawn from one sample of a study of T cell changes during pregnancy in multiple sclerosis. Here immunoSEQ multiplex PCR was the method, and the copy in TCRdb shows in-frame clones only, minus some. In the table there are 40,000 to 50,000 clones, over 80% of which are singletons. The specimen comprised CD8+ T cells from peripheral blood mononuclear cells, sampled after pregnancy. The origin of the receptors is a female donor with multiple sclerosis, enrolled in a pregnancy study. Each CDR3 is given with its conserved first and last residue. D genes are given only for firm matches. Size is stated for part of the rows, as once, few or many counts, or as a class when the clone is expanded.

TRBJ2-1	TRBV27	.	.	TGTGCCAGCAGCTTAAAATCATGTCCATCCTACAATGAGCAGTTCTTC	CASSLKSCPSYNEQFF
TRBJ2-3	TRBV7-9	.	.	TGTGCCAGCAGCTTAGGGCCAGGGAGGCAGACAGATACGCAGTATTTT	CASSLGPGRQTDTQYF
TRBJ1-6	TRBV7-5	.	once	TGTGCCAGAAGCTTACCCCGTCACCGGCCCCTCCACTTT	CARSLPRHRPLHF
TRBJ1-2	TRBV11-2	.	.	TGTGCCAGCAGCTTAGGGGGGGTTAACTATGGCTACACCTTC	CASSLGGVNYGYTF
TRBJ1-5	TRBV27	.	.	TGTGCCAGCAGTAATACAGGTAGCAATCAGCCCCAGCATTTT	CASSNTGSNQPQHF
TRBJ1-1	TRBV7-9	TRBD1	.	TGTGCCAGCAGCTTATGGGTCAGGGGGCCTACTGAAGCTTTCTTT	CASSLWVRGPTEAFF
TRBJ1-1	TRBV5-1	.	.	TGCGCCAGCAGCTTCGGTGTAGGGGAGAACACTGAAGCTTTCTTT	CASSFGVGENTEAFF
TRBJ2-7	TRBV23-1	.	few	TGCGCCAGCAGTCAGCCTCGACAGAGCTTCTACGAGCAGTACTTC	CASSQPRQSFYEQYF
TRBJ1-1	TRBV5-6	.	.	TGTGCCAGCAGCTTGGGAGAAAACACTGAAGCTTTCTTT	CASSLGENTEAFF
TRBJ1-5	TRBV2	.	.	TGTGCCAGCAGTGACAACCCAGGTGGGCGGAACTCACAGGCCCAGCATTTT	CASSDNPGGRNSQAQHF
TRBJ1-2	TRBV29-1	.	.	TGCAGCGCCGAGACAGAAAACTATGGCTACACCTTC	CSAETENYGYTF
TRBJ2-7	TRBV9	TRBD1	.	TGTGCCAGCAGCGTGGGGGACAGTCGAACCTACGAGCAGTACTTC	CASSVGDSRTYEQYF
TRBJ2-3	TRBV10-1	TRBD2	few	TGCGCCAGCAGTGAAAGAGCGGGGGGGCCTTCAGATACGCAGTATTTT	CASSERAGGPSDTQYF
TRBJ2-1	TRBV7-3	.	.	TGTGCCAGCAGCTTACTAGGGGACAATGAGCAGTTCTTC	CASSLLGDNEQFF
TRBJ2-1	TRBV4-1	TRBD2	.	TGCGCCAGCAGCCAAGAAAGCGGGGGGCCCGGAGTAGGGCAGTTCTTC	CASSQESGGPGVGQFF
TRBJ2-1	TRBV27	TRBD2	.	TGTGCCAGCAGTACAAGCGGGAGCTCCTACAATGAGCAGTTCTTC	CASSTSGSSYNEQFF
TRBJ1-3	TRBV5-1	TRBD1	.	TGCGCCAGCAGCCCTGGCCAGGGGGCGCTTGGAAACACCATATATTTT	CASSPGQGALGNTIYF
TRBJ2-5	TRBV6-5	.	many	TGTGCCAGCAGTTACTCGACGGGGATGGGGGAGACCCAGTACTTC	CASSYSTGMGETQYF
TRBJ2-4	TRBV29-1	.	.	TGCAGCGTTGACACAGGCGAACGGGACATTCAGTACTTC	CSVDTGERDIQYF
TRBJ2-1	TRBV27	TRBD2	once	TGTGCCAGCAGTTTTGGACTAGCGGGGGTAATGGAGCAGTTCTTC	CASSFGLAGVMEQFF
TRBJ2-5	TRBV15	.	.	TGTGCCACCAGCATCCGGGGGAAAGGTCAGCAGGGAAAGTTGGAGACCCAGTACTTC	CATSIRGKGQQGKLETQYF
TRBJ1-1	TRBV4-2	TRBD1	.	TGTGCCAGCGGGCTTGGGACAGGGGCTACTGAAGCTTTCTTT	CASGLGTGATEAFF
TRBJ2-1	TRBV13	TRBD2	once	TGTGCCAGCAGCTCAGGAAGCGGGGGTTTTGACGATGAGCAGTTCTTC	CASSSGSGGFDDEQFF
TRBJ1-1	TRBV4-1	.	.	TGCGCCAGCAGCCAGATACAGAACACTGAAGCTTTCTTT	CASSQIQNTEAFF
TRBJ2-3	TRBV9	TRBD1	.	TGTGCCAGCAGCGTAGGTCCCCTAGGGGGCAGCACAGATACGCAGTATTTT	CASSVGPLGGSTDTQYF
TRBJ1-2	TRBV6-5	.	.	TGTGCCAGCAGTGACAGGAGCCGGGATACCGGCTACACCTTC	CASSDRSRDTGYTF
TRBJ2-7	TRBV4-1	.	many	TGCGCCAGCAGCCAAGAAGGTGGCAGGGGTTTCGACGAGCAGTACTTC	CASSQEGGRGFDEQYF
TRBJ1-6	TRBV13	.	few	TGTGCCAGCAGCTCGTATGATTCACCCCTCCACTTT	CASSSYDSPLHF
TRBJ2-7	TRBV13	TRBD1	.	TGTGCCAGCAGGAGAGGGGGCGCCTACGAGCAGTACTTC	CASRRGGAYEQYF
TRBJ2-1	TRBV4-1	TRBD2	.	TGCGCCAGCAGCCATCTGCGCGGGGGGTCCAGTGAGCAGTTCTTC	CASSHLRGGSSEQFF
TRBJ2-5	TRBV7-9	.	.	TGTGCCAGCAGCGTCCGGGACAAACGGGGAGAGACCCAGTACTTC	CASSVRDKRGETQYF
TRBJ2-1	TRBV12-5	TRBD2	.	TGTGCTAGTGGTTTAACCCCAGCCGGGGGGGGTTACAATGAGCAGTTCTTC	CASGLTPAGGGYNEQFF
TRBJ2-7	TRBV18	.	.	TGTGCCAGCTCACCAGGGGGGGCCGACTACGAGCAGTACTTC	CASSPGGADYEQYF
TRBJ2-3	TRBV13	TRBD2	.	TGTGCCAGCAGCCAGATACTAGCGGGGGAAACAGATACGCAGTATTTT	CASSQILAGETDTQYF
TRBJ1-3	TRBV9	.	few	TGTGCCAGCAGCGTTACCAGGGGCCCCTCTGGAAACACCATATATTTT	CASSVTRGPSGNTIYF
TRBJ2-2	TRBV9	.	.	TGTGCCAGCAGCGTAGTAGGCGGGAACACCGGGGAGCTGTTTTTT	CASSVVGGNTGELFF
TRBJ2-1	TRBV19	TRBD2	.	TGTGCCAGTAGTTGGCCTAGCGGGTTGAGCTCCTACAATGAGCAGTTCTTC	CASSWPSGLSSYNEQFF
TRBJ1-2	TRBV2	.	.	TGTGCCAGCAGTGAGGGGCCGGGCGAGTATGGCTACACCTTC	CASSEGPGEYGYTF
TRBJ2-7	TRBV30	TRBD1	.	TGTGCCTGGAGTGTGGGGACAGGGGCCGAGCAGTACTTC	CAWSVGTGAEQYF
TRBJ2-1	TRBV4-1	.	.	TGCGCCAGCAGCCACAGATCAACTTTACACACTAGCTCCTACAATGAGCAGTTCTTC	CASSHRSTLHTSSYNEQFF
TRBJ2-1	TRBV19	TRBD2	.	TGTGCCACCCTCCCTCTAGCGGGGGGTTACAATGAGCAGTTCTTC	CATLPLAGGYNEQFF
TRBJ2-7	TRBV5-6	TRBD1	once	TGTGCCAGCAGCTTGGACCCGGGACAGGGCTACGAGCAGTACTTC	CASSLDPGQGYEQYF
TRBJ1-1	TRBV19	.	.	TGTGCCAGTAGTATTTGGGGGCTGGGGACTGAAGCTTTCTTT	CASSIWGLGTEAFF
TRBJ2-5	TRBV29-1	TRBD2	.	TGCAGCGTTGAAGATTGGTCCGGGAGGAGGCAAGAGACCCAGTACTTC	CSVEDWSGRRQETQYF
TRBJ2-7	TRBV19	.	.	TGTGCCAGTAGTATACGTCAGGGTGCCCCCTACGAGCAGTACTTC	CASSIRQGAPYEQYF
TRBJ1-3	TRBV5-4	TRBD1	.	TGTGCCAGCAGCTCGGGACAGGGGAACACCATATATTTT	CASSSGQGNTIYF
TRBJ1-5	TRBV7-6	.	.	TGTGCCAGCAGCTTATCAAACATGGGCGAGCCCCAGCATTTT	CASSLSNMGEPQHF
TRBJ2-1	TRBV6-5	TRBD2	.	TGTGCCAGCAGTTACGCACCGGGACTACCCCCCAATGAGCAGTTCTTC	CASSYAPGLPPNEQFF
TRBJ2-1	TRBV7-3	.	.	TGTGCCAGCAGCCTGGGACTGGATGAGCAGTTCTTC	CASSLGLDEQFF
TRBJ2-7	TRBV11-1	TRBD1	.	TGTGCCAGCAGCTTCCAGGACAGGGGGGGCGAGCAGTACTTC	CASSFQDRGGEQYF
TRBJ1-2	TRBV19	TRBD1	.	TGTGCCAGTAAGCCACTGACAGGGAACGCCTATGGCTACACCTTC	CASKPLTGNAYGYTF
TRBJ2-7	TRBV29-1	TRBD1	.	TGCAGCGTTGGAGGGACAGGGTCCTCCTACGAGCAGTACTTC	CSVGGTGSSYEQYF
TRBJ2-4	TRBV5-4	.	.	TGTGCCAGCAGCTTGGGGGGGGACATTCAGTACTTC	CASSLGGDIQYF
TRBJ2-7	TRBV6-5	TRBD1	.	TGTGCCAGCAGTTGGGGCACAGGGGGGACCTACGAGCAGTACTTC	CASSWGTGGTYEQYF
TRBJ2-6	TRBV27	TRBD2	.	TGTGCCAGCAGCCTACTAGCGGGGGCCCCCGGGGCCAACGTCCTGACTTTC	CASSLLAGAPGANVLTF
TRBJ1-2	TRBV16	TRBD1	.	TGTGCCAGCAGCCGTAAAACAGGGGTCTTAGGTGGCTACACCTTC	CASSRKTGVLGGYTF